This T cell receptor (beta chain) was recorded in a study of blood T cells in healthy people across ages. Study results and limitations: Versus aged donors, long-lived donors had higher diversity and more naive CD4+ cells. No one knew whether donors had CMV, which possibly confounded expanded clonotype changes.

The CDR3 is 20 residues long. Germline V lookup: CDR1 MNHNS, CDR2 SASEGT. Healthy Caucasian individuals from Russia aged about 6 to 90 served as donors. Next came a second PCR, run for about 7 to 12 cycles, which used a sample-barcoded 5' primer along with a J-beta primer mix. Using its own MiXCR run on the 5' RACE reads, TCRdb lists one record per CDR3 protein. The table lists around 1,900,000 distinct CDR3 sequences, about 39% of them singletons. As for this clonotype: Antigen unknown.

Specimen: blood. The clonotype was recovered from a human donor in good health. J is TRBJ2-5 and V is TRBV6-1; 10 bases align to TRBD2. The last part of the DNA fits TRBJ2-7 better; the J call may be wrong. CDR3 residues: CASSEPFEELAGIFLDEQYF. CDR3 sequence (DNA): TGTGCCAGCAGTGAACCCTTCGAAGAACTAGCGGGGATTTTTTTGGACGAGCAGTACTTC.